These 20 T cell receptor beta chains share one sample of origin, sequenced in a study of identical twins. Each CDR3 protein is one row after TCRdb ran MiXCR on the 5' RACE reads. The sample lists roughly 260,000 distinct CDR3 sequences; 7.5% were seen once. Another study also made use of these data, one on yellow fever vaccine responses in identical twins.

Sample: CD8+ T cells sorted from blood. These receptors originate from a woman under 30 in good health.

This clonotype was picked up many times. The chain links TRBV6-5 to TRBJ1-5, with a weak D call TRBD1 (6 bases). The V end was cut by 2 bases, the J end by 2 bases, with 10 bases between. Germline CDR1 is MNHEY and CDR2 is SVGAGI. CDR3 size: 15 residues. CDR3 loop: CASSYGAGGNQPQHF. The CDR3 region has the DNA TGTGCCAGCAGTTACGGAGCAGGGGGCAATCAGCCCCAGCATTTT.

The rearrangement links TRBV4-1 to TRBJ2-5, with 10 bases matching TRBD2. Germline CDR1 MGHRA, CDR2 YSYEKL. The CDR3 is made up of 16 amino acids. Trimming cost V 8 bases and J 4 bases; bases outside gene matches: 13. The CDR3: CASATSGVEKGETQYF. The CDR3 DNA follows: TGCGCCAGCGCCACTAGCGGGGTAGAAAAGGGAGAGACCCAGTACTTC.

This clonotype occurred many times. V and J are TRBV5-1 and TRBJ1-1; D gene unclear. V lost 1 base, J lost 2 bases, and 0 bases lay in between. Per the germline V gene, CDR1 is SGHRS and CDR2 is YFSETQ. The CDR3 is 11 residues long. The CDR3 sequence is CASSLNTEAFF. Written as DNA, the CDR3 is TGCGCCAGCAGCTTGAACACTGAAGCTTTCTTT.

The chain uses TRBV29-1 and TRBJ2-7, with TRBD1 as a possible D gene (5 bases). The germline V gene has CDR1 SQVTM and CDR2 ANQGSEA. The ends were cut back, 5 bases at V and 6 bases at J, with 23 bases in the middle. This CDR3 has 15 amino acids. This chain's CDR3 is CSVLTHPDTWPEQYF. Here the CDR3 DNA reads TGCAGCGTTCTCACCCATCCGGACACTTGGCCCGAGCAGTACTTC.

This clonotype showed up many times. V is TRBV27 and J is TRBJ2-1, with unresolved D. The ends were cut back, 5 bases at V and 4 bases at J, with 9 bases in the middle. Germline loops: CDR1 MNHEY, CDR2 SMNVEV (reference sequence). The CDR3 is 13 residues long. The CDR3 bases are TGTGCCAGCAGTCCCAGATCTTACAATGAGCAGTTCTTC. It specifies CASSPRSYNEQFF.

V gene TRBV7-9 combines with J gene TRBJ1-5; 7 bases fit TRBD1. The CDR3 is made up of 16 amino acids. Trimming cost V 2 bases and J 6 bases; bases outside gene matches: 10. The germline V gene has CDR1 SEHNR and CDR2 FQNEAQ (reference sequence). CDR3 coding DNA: TGTGCCAGCAGCTTAAAGGTAGGGGGCGCGGCTCAGCCCCAGCATTTT. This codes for CASSLKVGGAAQPQHF.

Written as DNA, the CDR3 is TGTGCCAGCGATCCGGGGGCTTACTATGGCTACACCTTC. Its translation is CASDPGAYYGYTF. This chain links TRBV6-1 with TRBJ1-2, with D possibly matching TRBD1 (6 bases). The V and J ends lost 8 bases and 3 bases respectively, with 13 bases between them. The germline CDR1 and CDR2 sequences are MNHNS and SASEGT. CDR3 length equals 13 residues.

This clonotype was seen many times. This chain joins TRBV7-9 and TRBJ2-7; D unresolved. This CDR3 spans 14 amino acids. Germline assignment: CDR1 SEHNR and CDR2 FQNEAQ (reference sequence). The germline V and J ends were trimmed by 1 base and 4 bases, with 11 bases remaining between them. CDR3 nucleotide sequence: TGTGCCAGCAGCTTAGAAGGCCTGGGATACGAGCAGTACTTC. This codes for CASSLEGLGYEQYF.

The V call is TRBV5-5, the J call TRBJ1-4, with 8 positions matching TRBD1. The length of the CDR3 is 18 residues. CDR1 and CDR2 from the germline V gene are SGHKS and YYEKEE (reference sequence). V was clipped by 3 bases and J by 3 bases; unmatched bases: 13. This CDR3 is CASSWGWTGSYSNEKLFF. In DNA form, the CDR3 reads TGTGCCAGCAGCTGGGGGTGGACAGGGTCCTATTCTAATGAAAAACTGTTTTTT.

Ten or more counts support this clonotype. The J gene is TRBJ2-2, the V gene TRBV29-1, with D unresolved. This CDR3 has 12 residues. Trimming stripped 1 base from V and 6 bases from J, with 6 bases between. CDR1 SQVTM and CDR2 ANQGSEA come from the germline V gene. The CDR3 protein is CSVEVQAGELFF. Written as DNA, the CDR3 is TGCAGCGTTGAAGTTCAGGCCGGGGAGCTGTTTTTT.

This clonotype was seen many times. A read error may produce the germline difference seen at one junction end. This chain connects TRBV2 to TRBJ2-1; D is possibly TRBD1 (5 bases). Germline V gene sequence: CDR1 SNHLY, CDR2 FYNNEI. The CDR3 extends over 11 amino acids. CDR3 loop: CPSSAGHEQFF. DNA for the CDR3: TGTCCCAGCAGTGCAGGGCATGAGCAGTTCTTC.

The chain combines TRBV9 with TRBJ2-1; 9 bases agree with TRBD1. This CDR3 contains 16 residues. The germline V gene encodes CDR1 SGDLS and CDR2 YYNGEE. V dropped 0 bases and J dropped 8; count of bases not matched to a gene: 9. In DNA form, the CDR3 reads TGTGCCAGCAGCGTAGGAGGGGGACAGGGTGGAGATGAGCAGTTCTTC. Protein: CASSVGGGQGGDEQFF. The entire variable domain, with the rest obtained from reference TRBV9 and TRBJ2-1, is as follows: DSGVTQTPKHLITATGQRVTLRCSPRSGDLSVYWYQQSLDQGLQFLIQYYNGEERAKGNILERFSAQQFPDLHSELNLSSLELGDSALYFCASSVGGGQGGDEQFFGPGTRLTVL.

This CDR3 reads CAIRGGNEQFF. The CDR3 nucleotides read TGTGCCATCAGAGGGGGTAATGAGCAGTTCTTC. The chain carries TRBV10-3 and TRBJ2-1, with D maybe TRBD1 (6 bases). V was shortened by 6 bases and J by 7 bases, with 7 bases between the two germline ends. This CDR3 region has 11 residues. Germline V gene sequence: CDR1 ENHRY, CDR2 SYGVKD.

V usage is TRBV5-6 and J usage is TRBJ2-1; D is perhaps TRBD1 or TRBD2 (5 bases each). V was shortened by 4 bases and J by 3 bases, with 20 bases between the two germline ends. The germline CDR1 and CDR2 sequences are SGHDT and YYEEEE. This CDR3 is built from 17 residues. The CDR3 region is CASSPGRFGAFYNEQFF. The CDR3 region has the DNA TGTGCCAGCAGCCCAGGGCGTTTCGGGGCCTTCTACAATGAGCAGTTCTTC. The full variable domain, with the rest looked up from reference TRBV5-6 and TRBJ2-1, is DAGVTQSPTHLIKTRGQQVTLRCSPKSGHDTVSWYQQALGQGPQFIFQYYEEEERQRGNFPDRFSGHQFPNYSSELNVNALLLGDSALYLCASSPGRFGAFYNEQFFGPGTRLTVL.

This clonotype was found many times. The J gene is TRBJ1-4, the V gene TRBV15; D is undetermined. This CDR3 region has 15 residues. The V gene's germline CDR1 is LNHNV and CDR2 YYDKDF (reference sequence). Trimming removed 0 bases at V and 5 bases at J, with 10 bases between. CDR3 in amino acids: CATSREWPVNEKLFF. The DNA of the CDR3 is TGTGCCACCAGCAGAGAATGGCCAGTAAATGAAAAACTGTTTTTT. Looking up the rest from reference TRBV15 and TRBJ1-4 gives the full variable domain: DAMVIQNPRYQVTQFGKPVTLSCSQTLNHNVMYWYQQKSSQAPKLLFHYYDKDFNNEADTPDNFQSRRPNTSFCFLDIRSPGLGDTAMYLCATSREWPVNEKLFFGSGTQLSVL.

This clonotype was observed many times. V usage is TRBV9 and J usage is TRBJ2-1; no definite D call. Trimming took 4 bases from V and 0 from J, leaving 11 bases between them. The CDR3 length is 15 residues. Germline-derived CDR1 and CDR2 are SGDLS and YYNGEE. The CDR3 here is CASSPAESSYNEQFF. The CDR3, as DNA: TGTGCCAGCAGCCCGGCGGAGAGCTCCTACAATGAGCAGTTCTTC.

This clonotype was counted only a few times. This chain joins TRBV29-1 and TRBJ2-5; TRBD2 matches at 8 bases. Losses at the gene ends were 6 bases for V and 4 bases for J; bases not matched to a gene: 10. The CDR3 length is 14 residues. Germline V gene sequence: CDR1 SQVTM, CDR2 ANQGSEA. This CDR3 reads CSVEQGGGPETQYF. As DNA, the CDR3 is TGCAGCGTCGAACAGGGCGGGGGGCCAGAGACCCAGTACTTC.

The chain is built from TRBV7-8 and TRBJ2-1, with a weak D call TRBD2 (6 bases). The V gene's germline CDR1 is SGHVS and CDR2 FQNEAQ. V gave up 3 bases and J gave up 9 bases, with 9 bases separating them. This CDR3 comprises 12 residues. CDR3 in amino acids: CASSFGDFEQFF. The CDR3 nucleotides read TGTGCCAGCAGCTTCGGGGACTTTGAGCAGTTCTTC.

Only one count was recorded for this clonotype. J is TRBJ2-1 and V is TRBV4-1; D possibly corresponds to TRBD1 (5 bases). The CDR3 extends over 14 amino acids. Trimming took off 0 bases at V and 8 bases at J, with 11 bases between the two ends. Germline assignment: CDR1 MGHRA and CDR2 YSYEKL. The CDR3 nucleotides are TGCGCCAGCAGCCAAGACAGGGTTCGGGATGAGCAGTTCTTC. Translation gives CASSQDRVRDEQFF.

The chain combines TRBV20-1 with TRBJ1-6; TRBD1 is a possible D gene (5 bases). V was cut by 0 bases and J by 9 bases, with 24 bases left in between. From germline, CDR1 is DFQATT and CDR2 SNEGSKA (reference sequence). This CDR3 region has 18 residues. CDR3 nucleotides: TGCAGTGCTAGAGACGTTAATTCCGGGACTTCGGGACTTTCACCCCTCCACTTT. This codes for CSARDVNSGTSGLSPLHF.